The TCR beta chain under discussion was sequenced for a study of T cell responses to AZD1222 COVID-19 vaccine. Study results and caveats: Compared with day 0, the breadth and depth of the Spike-specific TCR repertoire rose significantly after two doses of AZD1222. Without day 14 samples, only post-peak T cell repertoires were studied. Donors were largely white British and mainly female; clonal diversity was possibly underestimated. Among spike-specific TCRs, nearly half reportedly target unmutated variant regions.

Measured with immunoSEQ multiplex PCR; TCRdb has only the in-frame clones, and not every one. The table records approximately 210,000 clones, roughly 94% of them present only once. About this clone itself: The antigen remains unidentified. Other nucleotide sequences from this sample produce the same CDR3.

Trimming removed 0 bases from V and 1 base from J, with 6 bases in between. Germline loops: CDR1 ENHRY, CDR2 SYGVKD. The CDR3 is 14 amino acids. This chain links TRBV10-3 with TRBJ1-2; D ambiguous. Sequenced here: peripheral blood, sampled 28 days after the second dose of the MenACWY control vaccine. The TCR comes from an adult who received the MenACWY meningococcal vaccine as a control. The CDR3 sequence: CAISESTGNYGYTF. The CDR3 DNA reads TGTGCCATCAGTGAGTCAACGGGTAACTATGGCTACACCTTC.